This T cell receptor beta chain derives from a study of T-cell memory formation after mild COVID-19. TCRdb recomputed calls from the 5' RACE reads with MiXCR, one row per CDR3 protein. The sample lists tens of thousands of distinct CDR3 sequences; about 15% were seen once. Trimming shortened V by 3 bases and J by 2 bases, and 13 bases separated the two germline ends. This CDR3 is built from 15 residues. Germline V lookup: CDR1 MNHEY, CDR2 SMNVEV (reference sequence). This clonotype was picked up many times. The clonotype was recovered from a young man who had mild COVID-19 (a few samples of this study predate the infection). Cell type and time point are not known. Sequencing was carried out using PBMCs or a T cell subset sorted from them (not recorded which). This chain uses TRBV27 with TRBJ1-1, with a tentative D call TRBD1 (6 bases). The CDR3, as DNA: TGTGCCAGCAGTTTGGGTACGGGGGCAAACACTGAAGCTTTCTTT. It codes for CASSLGTGANTEAFF.